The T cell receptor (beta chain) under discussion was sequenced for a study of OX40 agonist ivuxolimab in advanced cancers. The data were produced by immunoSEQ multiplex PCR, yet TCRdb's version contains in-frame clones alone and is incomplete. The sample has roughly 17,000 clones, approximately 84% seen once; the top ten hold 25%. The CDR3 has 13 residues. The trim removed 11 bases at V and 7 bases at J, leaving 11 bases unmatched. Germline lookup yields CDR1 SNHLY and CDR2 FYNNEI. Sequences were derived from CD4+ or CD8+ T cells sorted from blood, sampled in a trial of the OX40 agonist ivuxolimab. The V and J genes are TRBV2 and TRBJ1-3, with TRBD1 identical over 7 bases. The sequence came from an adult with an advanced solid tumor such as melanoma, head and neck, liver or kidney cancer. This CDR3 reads CACPTGRLNTIYF. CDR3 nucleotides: TGTGCCTGCCCGACAGGGAGGCTGAACACCATATATTTT. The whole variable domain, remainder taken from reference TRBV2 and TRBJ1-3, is EPEVTQTPSHQVTQMGQEVILRCVPISNHLYFYWYRQILGQKVEFLVSFYNNEISEKSEIFDDQFSVERPDGSNFTLKIRSTKLEDSAMYFCACPTGRLNTIYFGEGSWLTVV.